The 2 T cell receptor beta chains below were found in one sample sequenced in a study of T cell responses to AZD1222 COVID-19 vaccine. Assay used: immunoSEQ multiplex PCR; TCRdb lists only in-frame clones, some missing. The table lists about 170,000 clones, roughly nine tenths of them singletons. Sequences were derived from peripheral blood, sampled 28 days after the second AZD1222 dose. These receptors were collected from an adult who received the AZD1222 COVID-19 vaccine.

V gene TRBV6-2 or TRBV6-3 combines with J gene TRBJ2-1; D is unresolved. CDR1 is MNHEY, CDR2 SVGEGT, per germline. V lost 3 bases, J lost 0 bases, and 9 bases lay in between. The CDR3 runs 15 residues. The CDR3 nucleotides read TGTGCCAGCAGTTATGGGGTGACCTCCTACAATGAGCAGTTCTTC. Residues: CASSYGVTSYNEQFF.

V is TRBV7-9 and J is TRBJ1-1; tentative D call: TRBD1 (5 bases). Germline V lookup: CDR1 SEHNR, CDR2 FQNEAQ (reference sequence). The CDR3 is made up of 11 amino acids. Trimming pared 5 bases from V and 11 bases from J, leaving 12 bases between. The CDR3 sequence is CASSPAGLAFF. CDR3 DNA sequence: TGTGCCAGCAGCCCAGCGGGGCTGGCTTTCTTT.